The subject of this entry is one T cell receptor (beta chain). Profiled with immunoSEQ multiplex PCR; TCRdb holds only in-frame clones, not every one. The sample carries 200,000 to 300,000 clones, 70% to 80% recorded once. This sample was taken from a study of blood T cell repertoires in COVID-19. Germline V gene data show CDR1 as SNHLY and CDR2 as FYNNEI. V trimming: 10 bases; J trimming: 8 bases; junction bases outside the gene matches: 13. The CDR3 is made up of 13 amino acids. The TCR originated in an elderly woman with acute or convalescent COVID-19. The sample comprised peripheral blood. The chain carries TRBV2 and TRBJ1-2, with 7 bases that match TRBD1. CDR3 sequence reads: CATPYWTGGGYTF. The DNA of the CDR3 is TGTGCCACCCCTTACTGGACAGGTGGCGGCTACACCTTC.